A selection of T cell receptor beta chains follows, all from one sample in a study of CD4 and CD8 cells across lung adenocarcinoma regions. TCRdb redid the calling of the PCR reads with MiXCR, one entry per CDR3 protein. The table lists some 20,000 distinct CDR3 sequences, roughly 56% of them singletons. Sequencing was performed on CD8+ T cells from the center of a lung tumor. Receptors were obtained from a female donor with lung adenocarcinoma. The CD4 and CD8 labels of this study may be unreliable. Each CDR3 is given with its conserved first and last residue.

v_call: TRBV10-2
cdr3_aa: CASKDEVGGYGYTF

v_call: TRBV27
cdr3_aa: CASSLSPAGSGSTDTQYF

v_call: TRBV27
cdr3_aa: CASRQGEYGYTF

v_call: TRBV27
cdr3_aa: CASSLRTRGGYEQYF

v_call: TRBV27
cdr3_aa: CASRQRLGLTDTQYF

v_call: TRBV7-2
cdr3_aa: CASSLSSGQGKNIQYF

v_call: TRBV6-1
cdr3_aa: CASSHSSEQYF

v_call: TRBV20-1
cdr3_aa: CSATTSGRTDTQYF

v_call: TRBV25-1
cdr3_aa: CASSEYKATDKQFF

v_call: TRBV25-1
cdr3_aa: CANSWANSGEQFF

v_call: TRBV6-1
cdr3_aa: CARSGGRDQGTQYF

v_call: TRBV6-1
cdr3_aa: CASRDWGGLESYNEQFF

v_call: TRBV7-2
cdr3_aa: CASSLVRDRGFNTGELFF

v_call: TRBV27
cdr3_aa: CASRVPQAVSSDTQYF

v_call: TRBV6-1
cdr3_aa: CASRQAGVGKRNEQFF

v_call: TRBV6-6
cdr3_aa: CASSYGSGRPDTQYF

v_call: TRBV6-1
cdr3_aa: CASSPRGGQNEKLFF

v_call: TRBV5-1
cdr3_aa: CAGTGLRATNTQYF

v_call: TRBV10-2
cdr3_aa: CASSSLAGGSVYNEQFF

v_call: TRBV27
cdr3_aa: CASSLGVRHKDTQYF

v_call: TRBV6-5
cdr3_aa: CASSYSYRGSYNEQFF

v_call: TRBV6-5
cdr3_aa: CASRPGGTEAFF

v_call: TRBV6-1
cdr3_aa: CASRLTWTGGGTGELFF

v_call: TRBV11-1
cdr3_aa: CASSSIGGEGNEQFF

v_call: TRBV12-3/TRBV12-4
cdr3_aa: CASSLTPPTGHEQFF

v_call: TRBV27
cdr3_aa: CGSGGFVQDTQYF

v_call: TRBV6-1
cdr3_aa: CASRGGTGGVAKNTQYF

v_call: TRBV14
cdr3_aa: CASSSGGSYNEQYF

v_call: TRBV7-7
cdr3_aa: CASSSSFQETQYF

v_call: TRBV25-1
cdr3_aa: CASSYAGLGSYNEQFF

v_call: TRBV27
cdr3_aa: CASSFSRSTDTQYF

v_call: TRBV27
cdr3_aa: CASSPRASPLGSYGYTF

v_call: TRBV10-1
cdr3_aa: CASSDPGTSGRRNEQFF

v_call: TRBV12-3/TRBV12-4
cdr3_aa: CAGSEQDTQYF

v_call: TRBV27
cdr3_aa: CASSLQGGRRYEAFF

v_call: TRBV6-1
cdr3_aa: CGGPYSGAKNTQYF

v_call: TRBV15
cdr3_aa: CATSTRTSGIAKNIQYF

v_call: TRBV4-1
cdr3_aa: CASSQALTSGDTGELFF

v_call: TRBV6-1
cdr3_aa: CASSGTSGGRDTQYF

v_call: TRBV27
cdr3_aa: CGAGTRGRGTETQYF

v_call: TRBV6-1
cdr3_aa: CASSRGAGVEQFF

v_call: TRBV20-1
cdr3_aa: CSALKAGGPVNEQFF